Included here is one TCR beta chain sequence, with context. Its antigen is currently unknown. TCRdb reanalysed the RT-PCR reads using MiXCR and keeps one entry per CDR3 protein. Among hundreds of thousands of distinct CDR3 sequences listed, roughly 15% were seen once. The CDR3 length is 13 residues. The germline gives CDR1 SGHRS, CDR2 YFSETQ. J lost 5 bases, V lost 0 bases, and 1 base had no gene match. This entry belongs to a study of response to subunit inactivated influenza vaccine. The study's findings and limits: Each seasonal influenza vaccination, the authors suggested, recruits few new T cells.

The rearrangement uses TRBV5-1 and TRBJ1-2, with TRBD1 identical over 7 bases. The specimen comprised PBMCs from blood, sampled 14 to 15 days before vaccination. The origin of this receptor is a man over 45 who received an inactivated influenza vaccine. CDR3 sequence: CASSLETGYGYTF. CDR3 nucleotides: TGCGCCAGCAGCTTGGAGACAGGGTATGGCTACACCTTC.